One T cell receptor (beta chain) is described in this entry. Its specificity is unknown. The data are from a study of T-cell memory formation after mild COVID-19. Study-wide findings and caveats: CD8+ contracting clones occupied EMRA, while CD4+ ones occupied mainly CM and EM.

Trimming cost V 4 bases and J 4 bases, with 13 bases left between them. The CDR3 totals 14 residues. Germline CDR1 reads SGHTA; CDR2 reads FQGNSA. TCRdb used MiXCR to reprocess the 5' RACE reads, holding one entry per CDR3 protein. The profile shows about 410,000 distinct CDR3 sequences, about 25% of them singletons. V is TRBV7-2 and J is TRBJ2-5; perhaps TRBD1 as D (5 bases). Sample: PBMCs or a T cell subset sorted from them (not recorded which). The receptor's source is an adult woman who had mild COVID-19 (a few samples of this study predate the infection). Cell type and time point are not known. The CDR3 nucleotides are TGTGCCAGCAGCTCCCAGGGCACCAGAGAGACCCAGTACTTC. Encoded protein: CASSSQGTRETQYF.